The source of this TCR beta chain is a study of blood T cell repertoires in COVID-19 (dated by TCRdb to 2020 to 2022). A note on the overall study: Collaborator samples came from the United States, Italy and Spain and covered acute and convalescent phases of COVID-19. Subjects who had been exposed to COVID-19, were actively infected with it, or had recovered from it provided the deeply sampled blood TCRbeta repertoires that made up the dataset. Nearly every sample came with metadata listing a de-identified subject ID, COVID-19 status, age in years and sex. Samples came from the ongoing ImmuneRACE study (first 160 participants) plus 1,254 subjects from 6 global collaborators. The prospective study material was composed of cDNA or gDNA derived from T cells, B-cell-depleted T cells, or PBMCs. The repertoires were released in a freely available public database meant as a resource for research on the immune response to SARS-CoV-2. Where available, HLA class I and class II types were obtained from metadata supplied by the sample provider rather than from assay-based typing. The study at large found these results: The amount of clinical and demographic metadata varied by source and participant and was provided uncurated.

Here V drops 6 bases and J drops 8 bases, and the junction holds 17 bases not matched to any gene. The CDR3 starts with the cysteine, ends with the phenylalanine, and has 19 residues. CDR3 DNA is the only sequence kept; it has 57 bases, read in frame from the first base. The germline V gene sets CDR1 to MNHEY and CDR2 to SVGEGT. Comments on this clone: Its target antigen remains unknown. No base quality information exists; no much larger clone differs at one position.

TCRbeta CDR3 regions were amplified from genomic DNA using the immunoSEQ Assay, a bias-controlled multiplex PCR. The paper's data handling went like this. The number of nucleated cells in each sample was estimated from the amplification of reference gene primers within the assay. Sequence reads were collapsed and filtered to measure the absolute abundance of every unique TCRbeta CDR3 rearrangement. For each sample, productive Simpson clonality was calculated by taking the square root of Simpson's diversity index across productive rearrangements. Sourced from immuneACCESS, this table was stored by TCRdb with only in-frame sequences that have V and J called. A share of the clones is absent; for the studies checked, an unresolved V gene accounts for under half, and the remainder has no known explanation. V, J and clone size reflect that table, while D and trimming were determined from the DNA. This sample holds 40,000 to 60,000 clones; more than 75% were observed only once. Of the sample, 5.9% is held by the ten largest clones.

The collaborating institutions used their own protocols to collect whole blood in K2EDTA tubes. For TCRbeta analysis, collaborator samples were shipped as frozen whole blood, as isolated PBMCs, or as DNA extracted from either sample type. This sequence uses TRBV6-2 or TRBV6-3 and TRBJ2-1; the central 15 bases match TRBD2. The source of this sequence is a woman aged 60-70 years with acute or convalescent COVID-19. Sequenced material: peripheral blood. In nucleotide form, the sequence is TGTGCCAGCAGCTCTCTGTCTCGGACTAGCGGGAGGGCCCTCGATGAGCAGTTCTTC. It is translated as CASSSLSRTSGRALDEQFF.